This entry lists 22 T cell receptor beta chains sequenced from one sample in a study of blood T cells in healthy people across ages. Sample-barcoded 5' priming and a J-beta primer mix drove a second PCR of roughly 7 to 11 cycles. TCRdb passed the 5' RACE reads through MiXCR, listing each CDR3 protein once. The sample shows 650,000 to 800,000 distinct CDR3 sequences, around 42% of them seen only once. The sample consisted of blood. The receptors come from a man in his 60s in good health.

V gene TRBV7-2 combines with J gene TRBJ1-4; 8 bases are a match to TRBD1. The CDR3 runs to 15 residues. V lost 0 bases, J lost 7 bases, and 4 bases stayed unmatched. Germline CDR1 SGHTA, CDR2 FQGNSA. The CDR3 bases are TGTGCCAGCAGCTTAGCCGGGACAGGCCCTGAAAAACTGTTTTTT. It codes for CASSLAGTGPEKLFF. Complete variable domain (other parts from reference TRBV7-2 and TRBJ1-4): GAGVSQSPSNKVTEKGKDVELRCDPISGHTALYWYRQSLGQGLEFLIYFQGNSAPDKSGLPSDRFSAERTGGSVSTLTIQRTQQEDSAVYLCASSLAGTGPEKLFFGSGTQLSVL.

This chain uses TRBV12-3 or TRBV12-4 with TRBJ2-7, with 7 bases matching TRBD1. J was trimmed by 2 bases and V by 5 bases; bases with no gene match: 12. The CDR3 covers 16 residues. CDR3 sequence reads: CASSPYGTAITYEQYF. As DNA, the CDR3 is TGTGCCAGCAGTCCGTATGGGACAGCTATTACCTACGAGCAGTACTTC.

This clonotype was seen a few times. The chain combines TRBV7-3 with TRBJ2-1; no clear D gene. The CDR3 runs 15 residues. Trimming pared 2 bases from V and 2 bases from J, leaving 10 bases between. Germline V gene lookup returns CDR1 SGHTA and CDR2 FQGTGA. The CDR3 loop reads CASSLRQAPYNEQFF. CDR3 bases: TGTGCCAGCAGCTTACGTCAGGCCCCCTACAATGAGCAGTTCTTC.

This clonotype was seen a handful of times. The J gene is TRBJ2-5, the V gene TRBV20-1, with TRBD2 as a possible D gene (5 bases). The CDR3 loop spans 15 amino acids. Trimming left V 1 base short and J 2 bases short, with 14 bases between. CDR1 is DFQATT, CDR2 SNEGSKA, per germline (reference sequence). CDR3 loop: CSARAWRLGQETQYF. CDR3 sequence (DNA): TGCAGTGCTAGAGCTTGGAGGCTCGGTCAAGAGACCCAGTACTTC.

The chain uses TRBV6-6 and TRBJ2-3, with 12 bases fitting TRBD1. Germline V gives CDR1 MNHNY, CDR2 SVGAGI (reference sequence). This CDR3 region has 17 residues. V shed 0 bases, J shed 5 bases, and the junction held 6 bases outside the gene matches. The CDR3 loop reads CASSYSIGTGGGDTQYF. The CDR3 DNA reads TGTGCCAGCAGTTACTCGATTGGGACAGGGGGCGGAGATACGCAGTATTTT.

Many counts were recorded for this clonotype. The rearrangement links TRBV29-1 to TRBJ1-2; 8 bases match TRBD1. The CDR3 runs to 13 residues. CDR1 is SQVTM and CDR2 is ANQGSEA in the germline V gene. V lost 5 bases, J lost 4 bases, and 6 bases stayed unmatched. The CDR3 here is CSVRGQGGYGYTF. The CDR3 nucleotides read TGCAGCGTTCGAGGACAGGGTGGCTATGGCTACACCTTC.

This clonotype showed up just a few times. This chain joins TRBV5-6 and TRBJ2-7, with TRBD2 matching 8 bases. J lost 1 base, V lost 0 bases, and 12 bases had no gene match. Germline V gives CDR1 SGHDT, CDR2 YYEEEE. The CDR3 is 18 amino acids. The CDR3 is CASSLGDGTGTRSYEQYF. DNA for the CDR3: TGTGCCAGCAGCTTGGGAGACGGGACCGGGACTAGATCCTACGAGCAGTACTTC.

To note about this clonotype: This sequence may be a read error, since a much larger clone differs from it by one base. The V gene is TRBV24-1, the J gene TRBJ2-1; no clear D. The end of the DNA fits TRBJ2-7 better, so the J call may be wrong. There are 14 residues in the CDR3. Germline V CDR1 and CDR2: KGHDR, SFDVKD. The CDR3 protein is CATSPASSYNEQYF. The CDR3 bases are TGTGCCACCAGTCCGGCGAGCTCCTACAATGAGCAGTACTTC.

This sequence joins TRBV6-2 or TRBV6-3 and TRBJ1-5; D is unclear. CDR1 MNHEY and CDR2 SVGEGT come from the germline V gene. Trimming took off 2 bases at V and 3 bases at J, with 5 bases between the two ends. CDR3 length: 13 residues. The DNA of the CDR3 is TGTGCCAGCAGTTACGGCAACAATCAGCCCCAGCATTTT. Amino acids: CASSYGNNQPQHF.

This clonotype was counted a few times. This sequence joins TRBV9 and TRBJ1-2, with 10 bases matching TRBD1. The CDR3 is 14 residues long. V lost 4 bases and J lost 8; bases outside the gene matches: 8. CDR1 is SGDLS, CDR2 YYNGEE, per germline. The CDR3 nucleotides read TGTGCCAGCAGCCCCCGGGACAGGGGATGGGGCTACACCTTC. This encodes CASSPRDRGWGYTF.

This chain connects TRBV20-1 to TRBJ1-2; unclear D gene. CDR3 length: 14 amino acids. CDR1 is DFQATT, CDR2 SNEGSKA, per germline (reference sequence). V was cut by 0 bases and J by 2 bases, with 10 bases left in between. CDR3 sequence reads: CSARDGVGNYGYTF. The CDR3 nucleotides read TGCAGTGCTAGAGACGGGGTAGGCAACTATGGCTACACCTTC.

This clonotype is a singleton in its sample. CDR3 DNA sequence: TGTGCCAGCAGCCAAGCAACGCTTTCGACCCAGTACTTC. It is translated as CASSQATLSTQYF. V is TRBV14 and J is TRBJ2-5, with no clear D. The CDR3 has 13 residues. The V and J ends lost 1 base and 7 bases respectively, with 10 bases between them. Germline loops: CDR1 SGHDN, CDR2 FVKESK.

This clonotype appeared a single time. The V and J genes are TRBV10-3 and TRBJ1-2; no definite D call. V was shortened by 0 bases and J by 0 bases, with 11 bases between the two germline ends. This CDR3 contains 16 residues. The V gene's germline CDR1 is ENHRY and CDR2 SYGVKD. CDR3 nucleotide sequence: TGTGCCATCAGTGAGTCGGATGGAATGGCTAACTATGGCTACACCTTC. Translation: CAISESDGMANYGYTF.

This clonotype was found many times. The V call is TRBV5-1, the J call TRBJ2-7, with D possibly being TRBD1 or TRBD2 (5 bases each). Per the germline V gene, CDR1 is SGHRS and CDR2 is YFSETQ. The CDR3 is 13 amino acids. V was cut by 5 bases and J by 0 bases, with 9 bases left in between. The CDR3 DNA is TGCGCCAGCAGACGGGACGCCTCCTACGAGCAGTACTTC. Translated: CASRRDASYEQYF.

The gene calls are TRBV12-3 or TRBV12-4 and TRBJ2-7; weak D call: TRBD1 (5 bases). V was shortened by 5 bases and J by 3 bases, with 14 bases between the two germline ends. The CDR3 covers 14 residues. The CDR3 nucleotides are TGTGCCAGCAGTCCGCAGGGTATCAGCTACGAGCAGTACTTC. This translates into CASSPQGISYEQYF.

Only a few counts were recorded for this clonotype. V gene TRBV2 combines with J gene TRBJ2-3, with D maybe TRBD2 (6 bases). CDR1 is SNHLY and CDR2 is FYNNEI in the germline V gene. This CDR3 is 17 amino acids long. Trimming stripped 1 base from V and 0 bases from J, with 14 bases between. Here the CDR3 reads CASSEDGGAVSTDTQYF. CDR3 DNA sequence: TGTGCCAGCAGTGAAGACGGCGGGGCCGTGAGCACAGATACGCAGTATTTT.

This clonotype was detected only a few times. V and J are TRBV7-2 and TRBJ2-1, with D unresolved. The germline V gene has CDR1 SGHTA and CDR2 FQGNSA. Trimming cost V 2 bases and J 11 bases, with 7 bases left between them. This CDR3 contains 11 residues. The CDR3 coding sequence is TGTGCCAGCAGCTTACTTCAGCAGCAGTTCTTC. Translating gives CASSLLQQQFF.

CDR3 DNA sequence: TGTGCCAGCAGCCTTAGGCAGGCGGGGGGTCAAGAGACCCAGTACTTC. Its protein product is CASSLRQAGGQETQYF. J is TRBJ2-5 and V is TRBV7-2, with 8 bases fitting TRBD2. There are 16 residues in the CDR3. Germline trimming cut 5 bases from V and 2 bases from J; bases unmatched to any gene: 10. Germline CDR1 and CDR2: SGHTA and FQGNSA.

V usage is TRBV29-1 and J usage is TRBJ1-2; possibly TRBD1 for D (5 bases). There are 12 residues in the CDR3. V was trimmed by 4 bases and J by 8 bases, leaving 14 bases between them. Germline V gene data show CDR1 as SQVTM and CDR2 as ANQGSEA. CDR3 nucleotide sequence: TGCAGCGTTGGGAAGGGGCTGGGAGGCTACACCTTC. This codes for CSVGKGLGGYTF.

This clonotype was detected a few times. The CDR3 coding sequence is TGTGCCAGCAGTGCTGGGACAGGGGGCATCTACGAGCAGTACTTC. It translates to CASSAGTGGIYEQYF. The chain combines TRBV27 with TRBJ2-7, with TRBD1 matching over 12 bases. V trimming: 5 bases; J trimming: 3 bases; junction bases outside the gene matches: 5. CDR3 size: 15 residues. Germline CDR1 MNHEY, CDR2 SMNVEV (reference sequence).

This chain connects TRBV2 to TRBJ2-1; D is undetermined. The germline V gene has CDR1 SNHLY and CDR2 FYNNEI. V was shortened by 2 bases and J by 9 bases, with 8 bases between the two germline ends. There are 12 residues in the CDR3. Here the CDR3 reads CASSELAVEQFF. The CDR3 DNA sequence: TGTGCCAGCAGTGAATTGGCTGTTGAGCAGTTCTTC.

In this sample, this clonotype turned up a few times. This chain uses TRBV7-8 with TRBJ1-5; 9 bases agree with TRBD1. Germline V gives CDR1 SGHVS, CDR2 FQNEAQ. The J segment lost 5 bases and the V segment lost 5 bases, leaving 4 bases of the junction unmatched. This CDR3 region has 14 residues. The CDR3, as DNA: TGTGCCAGCAGCGTAGACAGGGGGGATCAGCCCCAGCATTTT. Protein sequence: CASSVDRGDQPQHF. Full variable domain (outside the CDR3, taken from reference TRBV7-8 and TRBJ1-5): GAGVSQSPRYKVAKRGQDVALRCDPISGHVSLFWYQQALGQGPEFLTYFQNEAQLDKSGLPSDRFFAERPEGSVSTLKIQRTQQEDSAVYLCASSVDRGDQPQHFGDGTRLSIL.